This TCR beta chain comes out of a study of cytomegalovirus exposure and HLA in healthy donors (dated by TCRdb to about 2017). About the investigation overall: An earlier analysis of some 500 of the donors reported 250 to 300 Gb of sequence data and roughly 110 million unique TCR beta sequences from 150 million to 200 million T cells. HLA typing covered class I and class II loci at four-digit resolution. About five DR-DQ haplotypes were handled as single units for association and clustering, since linkage in the cohort was strong. In addition to the first cohort of hundreds of subjects, a separate validation cohort of 120 different subjects was used. Approximately 310 gigabases of sequencing data and 70 million to 100 million unique TCR sequences were included in an early release covering over 600 HLA-typed donors. Using immunosequencing, the study profiled T cell repertoires from about 610 subjects and related those repertoires to cytomegalovirus serostatus. The study aimed to test whether signatures of past pathogen exposure could be identified by cataloging public T cell receptors. Alongside the repertoire data, information on donor age, sex, ethnicity and CMV serostatus was compiled. Typing coverage differed by locus: A, B, C, DRB1 and DQB1 were typed in roughly 620-630 donors, DQA1 in 500 to 550, DPA1 in over 600, and DPB1 in 450 to 480. All discovery cohort repertoires had been generated on a single sequencing platform. In the later analysis, no new phenotypic data were used to find candidate immune exposures; instead, reliance was placed on TCR beta sequences and their occurrence across donors. A later analysis re-examined previously published TCR beta repertoires from hundreds of donors and added high-resolution HLA genotyping to investigate patterns of TCR occurrence. On average, around 230,000 unique TCR beta nucleotide sequences were sequenced per donor among several hundred genotyped donors of the cohort, with 15% to 20% of those sequences being non-productive. An earlier analysis of several hundred of the donors applied high-throughput TCR beta sequencing to assess whether each TCR beta V gene segment acted as functional or pseudogenic. High-throughput TCR immunosequencing, statistical association of individual TCRs with disease status, and machine learning were combined to predict cytomegalovirus infection status. The genetic ancestry cluster associated with self-reported Caucasian donors included 65% to 90% of the roughly 390 genotyped donors. In a later genetic analysis, genome-wide SNP genotypes for about 65% of the 666 donors were used, and that subset was treated as a discovery cohort. The study at large found these results: According to a later analysis, parvovirus B19, influenza, CMV and Epstein-Barr virus appeared linked to several top co-occurrence clusters. Compared with the roughly 700-donor mean, donors in an Asian-associated ancestry cluster had fewer N-insertions in productive TCRs, according to a later genetic analysis. Some IMGT-functional V segments, including TRBV6-2 and TRBV6-3, could not be distinguished by the 87-base-pair reads and were therefore excluded. Some 16 rarely observed V segments, including chromosome 9 orphons, were excluded from the earlier analysis of almost 600 of the donors because counts were too low. The presence/absence analyses assumed that sequencing depth was roughly uniform across donors, and that assumption may not be true. The sequencing pipeline was judged likely to have produced a cluster of highly shared sequence variants as a technical artifact. The study listed over 150 TCR beta chains as associated with cytomegalovirus. HLA typing was unavailable for some donors at each locus, so association tests used only the typed subset. When HLA alleles, especially DR and DQ, strongly co-occurred, attributing TCR associations to individual alleles was difficult. While some public TCRs were present in many individuals, most TCR sequences turned up only very rarely across donors. A further reported finding was that TCR beta sequences accurately predicted the HLA-A and HLA-B alleles for most subjects in the first cohort. In a later analysis, HLA-associated TCR beta chains showed more clonal expansion and lower generation probabilities than non-associated chains that were equally common. In a later genetic analysis, a missense DCLRE1C variant was associated with V-gene and J-gene trimming of TCR beta chains, and the association was replicated in an independent cohort. According to a later analysis, most CMV-associated TCR beta chains appeared to be HLA-restricted, and the HLA associations seemed to be driven largely by CMV exposure. The classifier was reported to diagnose cytomegalovirus status with high specificity and sensitivity in both the original cohort and the validation cohort. According to the authors, the approach could potentially be generalized to other disease states and immunological phenotypes. A later analysis associated around 16,000 TCR beta sequences with specific HLA alleles at a false discovery rate of 0.05. An earlier analysis of approximately 570 of the donors showed that most TCR beta V segments appeared in productive rearrangements either about 87% or about 30% of the time, which broadly matched IMGT annotations. Correlated functional status among segregating V segments might reflect linkage disequilibrium, but an unknown experimental factor could not be ruled out. A later analysis found that TCR association rates varied across HLA loci, with DRB1 alleles showing the most associated TCRs and HLA-C alleles the fewest. In this cohort, only TCR beta chains were sequenced, and detectable features were limited by the absence of alpha or paired-chain data. A few of the identified cytomegalovirus-associated TCR beta chains were confirmed in vitro to be specific for cytomegalovirus antigens. Immune exposure information for the cohort was limited to CMV serostatus.

Libraries were made using the immunoSEQ multiplex PCR assay. The multiplex PCR relied on a mix of 60 forward primers for TCR Vbeta segments and 13 reverse primers for TCR Jbeta segments. The CDR3 region of rearranged TCR beta genes was amplified from genomic DNA by a multiplex PCR assay. The amplified TCR beta libraries were sequenced on the Illumina HiSeq System as 87-base-pair reads. The original pipeline was this. A later analysis counted approximately 84 million unique TCR beta chains across the 700 or so repertoires, and around 9.9 million of these chains were shared by at least two donors. Raw reads were error-corrected and collapsed into unique sequences with a nearest-neighbor algorithm that merged closely related sequences to remove PCR and sequencing errors. V, D and J gene segments were assigned by aligning CDR3 sequences to IMGT reference sequences. For a sequence to be retained, a match of at least six nucleotides to both a V gene segment and a J gene segment was required. A rearrangement was called productive if the CDR3 had no stop codons and remained in frame with V and J, and every other rearrangement was called non-productive. Following IMGT convention, CDR3 was defined as the stretch from the second conserved V-encoded cysteine to the conserved J-encoded phenylalanine. Sequences without an unambiguous match to a single V gene segment were excluded from the earlier analysis of a few hundred of the donors. An earlier analysis of roughly 590 of the donors called V segments functional above 56.7% productive rearrangements and segregating when the between-donor standard deviation exceeded 5%. A statistical classification framework was built to diagnose cytomegalovirus status from the catalog of TCR beta chain sequences. V and J gene assignment, in a later analysis, came from comparing TCR nucleotide sequences with IMGT/GENE-DB human TR gene sequences. A later analysis assigned CDR3 sequences and most-parsimonious VDJ recombination scenarios with the TCRdist pipeline. In a later analysis, each TCR beta chain was defined by its CDR3 amino acid sequence together with its V-gene family, and reads lacking a unique V-gene family were excluded. As a way to deal with suspected cross-contamination and a sequencing artifact, a later analysis dropped hundreds of nucleotide sequences that were highly shared and had low generation probability. In a later analysis, a clonal expansion index was calculated for each public chain from normalized within-repertoire ranks of inferred template counts. A later analysis computed generation probabilities with a VDJ recombination model fitted to out-of-frame rearrangements, and checked the results against IGoR. A later analysis scored TCR-TCR, TCR-HLA and TCR-CMV co-occurrence with hypergeometric tests, applying a repertoire-size bias correction to TCR pairs. False discovery rates were estimated in a later analysis by permuting HLA or CMV assignments 20 times. A later analysis grouped co-occurring TCRs with DBSCAN, adding TCRdist sequence similarity when clustering within HLA-allele-positive subsets. Repertoires with fewer than 30,000 or more than 120,000 public chains, plus five repertoires with anomalous nucleotide sharing, were excluded from co-occurrence clustering. The clones in this table, taken by TCRdb from immuneACCESS, are in-frame only. Not every clone is retained; where verified, under half of the shortfall comes from an unresolved V gene, and the cause of the rest is unknown. The V and J calls and the clone size are those of that table, but D and trimming were determined from the DNA. Across this sample there are approximately 200,000 clones, with about 79% seen only once. Roughly 0.095% of the sample rests with the top ten.

V ends up 6 bases short and J 7 bases short, with an unmatched junction base count of 7. The CDR3, from cysteine to phenylalanine, totals 14 residues. Only the CDR3 part of the read is kept: 42 bases, read in frame from the first base. As encoded in the germline V gene, CDR1 is SGHVS while CDR2 is FQNEAQ. The cohort consisted of approximately 690 healthy bone marrow donors. Cohort members were all nominally healthy when sampled, although unrecorded immune exposures were likely present. The donor was CMV seronegative and was included in the group of approximately 350 seronegative cohort members. A peripheral blood sample was collected from each donor, and TCR beta sequencing was performed on peripheral blood mononuclear cells. Genomic DNA was extracted from the blood cell samples with the Qiagen DNeasy Blood Extraction Kit. Comments on this clone: The clone's antigen remains unknown. No much larger clone is present one base from it, and per-base qualities are unavailable.

This TCR was recovered from a boy between 2 and 15 years old in good health and CMV-seronegative. Recombination joined TRBV7-8 with TRBJ2-3; TRBD2 lines up with 10 middle nucleotides. Sequencing input: PBMCs. The CDR3 region reads CASRSERGGNTQYF. The nucleotide sequence reads as follows: TGTGCCAGCAGGAGTGAGCGGGGGGGTAATACGCAGTATTTT.